Sequencing of this TCR beta chain was carried out in a study of early T cells in non-severe SARS-CoV-2 infection. Overall study: It was bulk RNA from unsorted whole blood that was sequenced, and the chains were unpaired.

From germline, CDR1 is LNHDA and CDR2 SQIVND (reference sequence). V was cut by 4 bases and J by 2 bases, with 10 bases left in between. The CDR3 has 14 amino acids. Individual cDNA molecules each received unique molecular identifiers attached to them. Via MiXCR, TCRdb re-called the 5' RACE reads, giving one row per CDR3 protein. The sample shows roughly 80,000 distinct CDR3 sequences, more than 13% of them seen only once. Study-wide points: Anti-spike CD8 responses were favored in VDJdb matching, and private and CD4 specificities were missed.

The table lists this clonotype with a few counts. Antigen: not known. This receptor was identified in an adult who was a healthcare worker with PCR-confirmed SARS-CoV-2 infection or an uninfected control (not recorded which). The V call is TRBV19, the J call TRBJ2-3, with D perhaps TRBD1 or TRBD2 (5 bases each). Sequencing was done on a sample of whole blood. This CDR3 reads CASSTGTNTDTQYF. In nucleotides, the CDR3 is TGTGCCAGTAGTACCGGGACCAACACAGATACGCAGTATTTT.